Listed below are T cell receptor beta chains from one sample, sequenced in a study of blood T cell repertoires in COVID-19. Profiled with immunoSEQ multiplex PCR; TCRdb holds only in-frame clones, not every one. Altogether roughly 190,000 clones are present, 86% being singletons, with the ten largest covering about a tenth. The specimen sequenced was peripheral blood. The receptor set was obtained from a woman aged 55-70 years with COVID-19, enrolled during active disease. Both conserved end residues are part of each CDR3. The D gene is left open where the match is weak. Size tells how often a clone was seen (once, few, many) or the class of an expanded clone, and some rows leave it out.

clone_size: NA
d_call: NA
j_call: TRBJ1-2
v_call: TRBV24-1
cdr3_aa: CATSVTGMDGYTF
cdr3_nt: TGTGCCACCAGTGTTACAGGAATGGATGGCTACACCTTC

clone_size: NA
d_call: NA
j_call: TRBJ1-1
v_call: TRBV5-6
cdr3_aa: CASSFGLTMNTEAFF
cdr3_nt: TGTGCCAGCAGCTTTGGACTTACTATGAACACTGAAGCTTTCTTT

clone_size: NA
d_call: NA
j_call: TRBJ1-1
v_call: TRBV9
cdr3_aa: CASSPLGGGRAFF
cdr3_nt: TGTGCCAGCAGCCCACTCGGTGGGGGGAGGGCTTTCTTT

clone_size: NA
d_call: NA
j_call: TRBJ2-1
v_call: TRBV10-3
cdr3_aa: CAISESLGTLYNEQFF
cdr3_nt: TGTGCCATCAGTGAGTCTCTAGGCACCCTTTACAATGAGCAGTTCTTC

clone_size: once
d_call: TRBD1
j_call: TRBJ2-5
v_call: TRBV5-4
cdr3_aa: CASTRDRVETQYF
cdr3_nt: TGTGCCAGCACCCGGGACAGGGTAGAGACCCAGTACTTC

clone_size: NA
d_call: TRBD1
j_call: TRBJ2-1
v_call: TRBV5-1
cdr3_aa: CASSALDRAEQFF
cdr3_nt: TGCGCCAGCAGCGCCTTAGACAGGGCTGAGCAGTTCTTC

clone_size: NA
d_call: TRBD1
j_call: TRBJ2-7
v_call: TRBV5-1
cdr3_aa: CASSTAGQGAIYEQYF
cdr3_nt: TGCGCCAGCAGCACAGCCGGACAGGGGGCTATCTACGAGCAGTACTTC

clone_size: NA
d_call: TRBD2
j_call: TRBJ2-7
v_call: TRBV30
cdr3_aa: CAWIPLGLAGVHEQYF
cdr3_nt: TGTGCCTGGATCCCTCTTGGACTAGCGGGAGTCCACGAGCAGTACTTC

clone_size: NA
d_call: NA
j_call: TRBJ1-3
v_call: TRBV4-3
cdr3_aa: CASSQAPTGNTIYF
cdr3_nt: TGCGCCAGCAGCCAGGCCCCAACTGGAAACACCATATATTTT

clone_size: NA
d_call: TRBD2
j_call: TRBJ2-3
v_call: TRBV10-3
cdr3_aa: CAISRTSGYTDTQYF
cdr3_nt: TGTGCCATCAGCCGGACTAGCGGTTACACAGATACGCAGTATTTT

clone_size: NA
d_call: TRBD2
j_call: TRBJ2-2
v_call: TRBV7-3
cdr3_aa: CASSLQGLAAANTGELFF
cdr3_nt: TGTGCCAGCAGCTTACAGGGACTAGCGGCCGCGAACACCGGGGAGCTGTTTTTT

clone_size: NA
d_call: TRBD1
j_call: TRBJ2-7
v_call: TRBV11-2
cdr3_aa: CASSLQSGQGSYEQYF
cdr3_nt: TGTGCCAGCAGCTTACAATCCGGACAGGGGTCCTACGAGCAGTACTTC

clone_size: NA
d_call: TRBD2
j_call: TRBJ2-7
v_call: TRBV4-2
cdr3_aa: CASSPGLAGSYEQYF
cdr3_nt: TGTGCCAGCAGCCCTGGACTAGCGGGGTCCTACGAGCAGTACTTC

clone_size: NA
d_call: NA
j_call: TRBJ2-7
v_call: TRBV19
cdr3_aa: CASSIPRSVEQYF
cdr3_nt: TGTGCCAGTAGTATACCCCGCTCAGTGGAGCAGTACTTC

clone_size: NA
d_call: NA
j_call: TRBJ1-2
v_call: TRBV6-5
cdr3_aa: CASRSSGPYGYTF
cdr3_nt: TGTGCCAGCAGATCGTCAGGGCCCTATGGCTACACCTTC

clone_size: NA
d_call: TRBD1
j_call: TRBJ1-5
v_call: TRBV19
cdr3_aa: CARNRDRDNQPQHF
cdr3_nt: TGTGCCAGAAACCGGGACAGGGACAATCAGCCCCAGCATTTT

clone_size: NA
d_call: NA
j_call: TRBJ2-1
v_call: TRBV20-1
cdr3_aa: CSASHQSAATYNEQFF
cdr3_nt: TGCAGTGCTAGTCATCAGAGCGCAGCCACCTACAATGAGCAGTTCTTC

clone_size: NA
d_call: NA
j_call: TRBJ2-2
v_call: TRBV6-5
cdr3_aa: CASSYVRANTGELFF
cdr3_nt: TGTGCCAGCAGTTATGTCCGGGCGAACACCGGGGAGCTGTTTTTT

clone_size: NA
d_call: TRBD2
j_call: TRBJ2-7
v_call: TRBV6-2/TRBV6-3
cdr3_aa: CASSYGLAVEQYF
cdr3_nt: TGTGCCAGCAGTTACGGGCTAGCGGTAGAGCAGTACTTC

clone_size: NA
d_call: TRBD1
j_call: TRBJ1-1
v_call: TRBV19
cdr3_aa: CASSRTGNGAFF
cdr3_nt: TGTGCCAGTAGTCGGACAGGGAACGGGGCTTTCTTT

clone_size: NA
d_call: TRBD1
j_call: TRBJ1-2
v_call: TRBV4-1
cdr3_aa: CASSQAGGNGYTF
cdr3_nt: TGCGCCAGCAGCCAAGCAGGGGGGAATGGCTACACCTTC

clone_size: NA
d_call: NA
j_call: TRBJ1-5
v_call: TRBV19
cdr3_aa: CASSNTGASRQPQHF
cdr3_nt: TGTGCCAGTAGTAACACTGGGGCCAGTCGTCAGCCCCAGCATTTT

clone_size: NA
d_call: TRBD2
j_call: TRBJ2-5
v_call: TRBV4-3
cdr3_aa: CASSQGTSGRETQYF
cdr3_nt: TGCGCCAGCAGCCAAGGGACTAGCGGGAGAGAGACCCAGTACTTC

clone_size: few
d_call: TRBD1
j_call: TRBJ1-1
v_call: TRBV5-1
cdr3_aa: CASSLGQGAMNTEAFF
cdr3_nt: TGCGCCAGCAGCTTGGGACAGGGGGCTATGAACACTGAAGCTTTCTTT

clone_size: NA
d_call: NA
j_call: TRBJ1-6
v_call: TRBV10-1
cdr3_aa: CASSGQGPSPLHF
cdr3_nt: TGCGCCAGCAGTGGGCAGGGGCCTTCACCCCTCCACTTT

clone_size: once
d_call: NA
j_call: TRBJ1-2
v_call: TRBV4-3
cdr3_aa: CASSQGHANGYTF
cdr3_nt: TGCGCCAGCAGCCAAGGACACGCGAATGGCTACACCTTC

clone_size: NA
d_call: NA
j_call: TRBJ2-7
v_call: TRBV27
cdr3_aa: CASSQYEQYF
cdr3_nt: TGTGCCAGCAGTCAGTACGAGCAGTACTTC